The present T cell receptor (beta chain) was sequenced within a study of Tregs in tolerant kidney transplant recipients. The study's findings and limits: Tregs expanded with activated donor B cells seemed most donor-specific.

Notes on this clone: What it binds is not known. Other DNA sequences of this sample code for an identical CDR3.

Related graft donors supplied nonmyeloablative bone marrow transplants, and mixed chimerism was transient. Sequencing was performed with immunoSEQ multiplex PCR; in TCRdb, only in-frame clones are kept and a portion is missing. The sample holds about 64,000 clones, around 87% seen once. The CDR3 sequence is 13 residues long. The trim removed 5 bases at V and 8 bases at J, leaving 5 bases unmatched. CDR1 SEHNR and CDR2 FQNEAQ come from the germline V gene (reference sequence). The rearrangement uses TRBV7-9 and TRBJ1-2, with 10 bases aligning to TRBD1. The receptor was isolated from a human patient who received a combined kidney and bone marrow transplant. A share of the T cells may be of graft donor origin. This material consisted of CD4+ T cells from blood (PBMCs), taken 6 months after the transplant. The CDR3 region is CASSLGTGEGYTF. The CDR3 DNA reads TGTGCCAGCAGCCTAGGGACAGGGGAGGGCTACACCTTC.